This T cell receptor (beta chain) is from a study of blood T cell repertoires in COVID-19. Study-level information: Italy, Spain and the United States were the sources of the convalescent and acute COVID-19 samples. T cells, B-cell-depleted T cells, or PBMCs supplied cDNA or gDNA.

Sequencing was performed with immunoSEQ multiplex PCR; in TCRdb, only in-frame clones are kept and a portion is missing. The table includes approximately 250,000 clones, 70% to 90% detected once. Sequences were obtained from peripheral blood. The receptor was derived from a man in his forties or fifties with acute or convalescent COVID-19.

The CDR3 bases are TGCGCCAGCAGTGAGTCCGGCCGGCGGGGCTACACCTTC. It translates to CASSESGRRGYTF. The J gene is TRBJ1-2, the V gene TRBV10-1, with D uncertain. Germline CDR1 is WNHNN and CDR2 is SYGVQD (reference sequence). The CDR3 runs to 13 residues. Trimming pared 0 bases from V and 8 bases from J, leaving 10 bases between.